This T cell receptor beta chain was found in a study of long-term antiretroviral therapy in people with HIV. With survey level as its setting, the immunoSEQ assay was v3.0. Some clones are missing from TCRdb's copy, which holds only in-frame ones; the method was immunoSEQ multiplex PCR. Altogether roughly 34,000 clones are present, approximately 84% being singletons, with the ten largest covering roughly 5%. V lost 4 bases and J 0 bases, leaving 13 bases between the germline ends. CDR1 is SGHTA and CDR2 is FQGNSA in the germline V gene. The CDR3 covers 16 residues. Of note for this clone: Its specificity is not known.

Regarding the study as a whole: Controls exceeded HIV repertoires in CDR3 length range. Post-ART samples showed increased diversity that remained below transplant donor control levels. Regardless of time point, clones expanded before ART dominated the repertoire.

This receptor was obtained from a woman in her 30s with HIV. The specimen was unsorted PBMCs, collected just over 2.7 years before starting antiretroviral therapy. The chain combines TRBV7-2 with TRBJ2-4; a possible D gene is TRBD1 (6 bases). In nucleotides, the CDR3 is TGTGCCAGCAGCTATGCCAGGGGAACAGCCAAAAACATTCAGTACTTC. It yields the protein CASSYARGTAKNIQYF.